The 4 T cell receptor beta chains below all came from one sample that was sequenced in a study of blood T cell repertoires in COVID-19. The method was immunoSEQ multiplex PCR; TCRdb's version includes in-frame clones alone and lacks a portion of them. The table includes 260,000 or so clones, just over 85% detected once. The source material was PBMCs or T cells enriched from blood (not recorded which). Receptor source: a man between 18 and 29 years old who had recovered from COVID-19.

This clone was detected a few times. This chain joins TRBV12-3 or TRBV12-4 and TRBJ1-2, with 7 bases fitting TRBD1. The length of the CDR3 is 13 residues. Losses at the gene ends were 6 bases for V and 8 bases for J; bases not matched to a gene: 9. CDR3 sequence reads: CASRPGGGRGYTF. CDR3 DNA: TGTGCCAGCAGGCCAGGGGGTGGGCGAGGCTACACCTTC.

This chain connects TRBV30 to TRBJ1-1; D is unclear. V was clipped by 5 bases and J by 1 base, with 11 bases between them. CDR1 is GTSNPN and CDR2 is SVGIG in the germline V gene (reference sequence). The CDR3 is 13 amino acids. The CDR3 region has the DNA TGTGCCTGGCAATACGGAGGGAACACTGAAGCTTTCTTT. It yields the protein CAWQYGGNTEAFF.

The CDR3 region is CASSSGTGAYEQYF. CDR3 DNA sequence: TGTGCCAGCAGTTCCGGGACAGGAGCCTACGAGCAGTACTTC. This chain links TRBV11-2 with TRBJ2-7, with 8 bases identical to TRBD1. The CDR3 contains 14 residues. CDR1 and CDR2 from the germline V gene are SGHAT and FQNNGV. With 6 bases clipped from V and 2 bases from J, the junction kept 6 bases outside the gene matches.

The chain has TRBV6-1 and TRBJ1-2, with 7 bases identical to TRBD1. There are 15 residues in the CDR3. Germline V CDR1 and CDR2: MNHNS, SASEGT. The junction had 7 bases not matched to a gene; V was cut back by 2 bases and J by 4 bases. As DNA, the CDR3 is TGTGCCAGCAGTGAAACTAGGGGGCCTAGCTATGGCTACACCTTC. Translating gives CASSETRGPSYGYTF.